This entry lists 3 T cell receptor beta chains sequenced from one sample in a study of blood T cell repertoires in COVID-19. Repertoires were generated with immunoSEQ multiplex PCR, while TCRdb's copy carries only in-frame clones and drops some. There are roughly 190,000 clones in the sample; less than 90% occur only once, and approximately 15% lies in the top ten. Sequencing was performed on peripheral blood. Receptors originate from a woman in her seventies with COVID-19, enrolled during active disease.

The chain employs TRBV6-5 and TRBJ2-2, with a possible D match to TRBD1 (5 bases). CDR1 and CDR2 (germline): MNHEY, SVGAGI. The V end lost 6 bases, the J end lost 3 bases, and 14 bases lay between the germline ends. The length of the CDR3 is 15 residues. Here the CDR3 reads CASRVAGQYTGELFF. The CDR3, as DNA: TGTGCCAGCAGAGTGGCAGGGCAGTACACCGGGGAGCTGTTTTTT.

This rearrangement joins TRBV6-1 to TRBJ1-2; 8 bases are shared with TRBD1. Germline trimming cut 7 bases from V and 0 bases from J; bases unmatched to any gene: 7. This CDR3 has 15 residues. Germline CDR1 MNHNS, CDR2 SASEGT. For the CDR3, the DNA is TGTGCCAGCATCCCGGGACAGGATTCTAACTATGGCTACACCTTC. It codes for CASIPGQDSNYGYTF.

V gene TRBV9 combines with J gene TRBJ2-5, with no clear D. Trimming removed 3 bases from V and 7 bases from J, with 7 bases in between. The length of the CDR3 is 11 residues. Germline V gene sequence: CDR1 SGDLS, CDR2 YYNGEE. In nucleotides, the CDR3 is TGTGCCAGCAGCGGAATCGGGACCCAGTACTTC. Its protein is CASSGIGTQYF.